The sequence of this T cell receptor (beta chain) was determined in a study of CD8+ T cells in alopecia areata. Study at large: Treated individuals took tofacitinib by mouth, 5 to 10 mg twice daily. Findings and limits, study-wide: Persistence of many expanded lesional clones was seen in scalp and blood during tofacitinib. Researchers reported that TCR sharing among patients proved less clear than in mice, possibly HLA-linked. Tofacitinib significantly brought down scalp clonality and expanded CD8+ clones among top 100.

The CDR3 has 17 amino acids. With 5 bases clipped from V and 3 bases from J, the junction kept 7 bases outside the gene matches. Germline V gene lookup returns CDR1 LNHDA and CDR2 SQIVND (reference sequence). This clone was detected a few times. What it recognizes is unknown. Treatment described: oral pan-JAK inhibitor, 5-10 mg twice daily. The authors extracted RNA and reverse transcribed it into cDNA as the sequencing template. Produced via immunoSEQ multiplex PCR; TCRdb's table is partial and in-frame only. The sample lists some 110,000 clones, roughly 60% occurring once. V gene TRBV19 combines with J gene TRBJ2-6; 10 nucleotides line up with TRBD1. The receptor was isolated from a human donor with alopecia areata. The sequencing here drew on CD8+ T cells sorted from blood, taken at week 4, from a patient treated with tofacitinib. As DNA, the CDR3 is TGTGCCAGTAGTGCCCTGGGACAGGGGAATGGGGCCAACGTCCTGACTTTC. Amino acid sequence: CASSALGQGNGANVLTF.